The subject of this entry is one TCR beta chain. Its antigen is undetermined. PBMCs numbering at least 6.5 million were isolated per sample. The data were taken from a study of blood T cells in healthy people across ages. Notes on the study in general: The study regarded diversity estimates from one million T cells as underestimates. A greater number of naive CD4+ cells and higher diversity distinguished long-lived donors from aged donors.

Trimming left V 1 base short and J 5 bases short, with 8 bases between. This CDR3 has 12 amino acids. Per the germline V gene, CDR1 is GTSNPN and CDR2 is SVGIG (reference sequence). A J-beta primer mix and a sample-barcoded 5' primer were used in a second PCR of about 7 to 12 cycles. Through a template-switch adaptor with 12 random nucleotides, each cDNA molecule received a tag. TCRdb redid the calling of the 5' RACE reads with MiXCR, one entry per CDR3 protein. The data contain around 670,000 distinct CDR3 sequences, about 30% of them seen just once; the ten biggest clones take up less than 20%. J is TRBJ1-2 and V is TRBV30; D remains ambiguous. This TCR came from a woman aged 80 or older in good health. Sequenced sample: blood. CDR3 residues: CAWSAESYGYTF. The CDR3 DNA sequence: TGTGCCTGGAGTGCGGAATCGTATGGCTACACCTTC.